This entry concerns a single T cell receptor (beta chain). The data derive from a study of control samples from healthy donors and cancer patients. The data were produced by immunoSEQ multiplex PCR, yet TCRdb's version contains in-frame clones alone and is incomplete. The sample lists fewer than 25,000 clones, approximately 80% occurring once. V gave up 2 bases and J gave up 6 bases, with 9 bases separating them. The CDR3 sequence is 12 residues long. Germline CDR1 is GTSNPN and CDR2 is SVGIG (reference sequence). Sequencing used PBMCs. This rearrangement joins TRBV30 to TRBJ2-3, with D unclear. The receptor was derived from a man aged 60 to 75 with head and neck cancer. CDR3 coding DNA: TGTGCCTGGAGTCCCGGGCCCGATACGCAGTATTTT. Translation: CAWSPGPDTQYF.